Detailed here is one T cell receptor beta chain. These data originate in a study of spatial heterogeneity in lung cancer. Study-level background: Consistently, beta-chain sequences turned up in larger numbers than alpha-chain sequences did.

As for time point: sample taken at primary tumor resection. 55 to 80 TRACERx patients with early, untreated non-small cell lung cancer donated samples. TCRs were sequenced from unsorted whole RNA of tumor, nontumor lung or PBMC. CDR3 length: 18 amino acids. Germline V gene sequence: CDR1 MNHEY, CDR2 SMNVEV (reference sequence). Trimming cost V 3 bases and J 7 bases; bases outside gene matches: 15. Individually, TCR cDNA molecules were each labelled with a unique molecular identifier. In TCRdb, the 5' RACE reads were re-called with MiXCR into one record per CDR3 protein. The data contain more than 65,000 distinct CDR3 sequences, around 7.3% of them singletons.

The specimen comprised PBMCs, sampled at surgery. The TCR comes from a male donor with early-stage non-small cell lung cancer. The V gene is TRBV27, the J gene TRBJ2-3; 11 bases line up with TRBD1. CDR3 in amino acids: CASSFRQGGTGGVNTQYF. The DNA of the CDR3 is TGTGCCAGCAGTTTCCGGCAAGGCGGGACAGGGGGTGTGAATACGCAGTATTTT.